A selection of T cell receptor beta chains follows, all from one sample in a study of vaccination and CD4 T cells after COVID-19. Antigens for these TCRs are unknown. Each CDR3 protein gets one entry after TCRdb re-called the PCR reads with MiXCR. This sample has around 18,000 distinct CDR3 sequences; approximately 56% occur once, and the top ten carry less than 8%. Sequenced: CD4+ T cells from blood, cultured in vitro. These receptors came from a human donor who had recovered from COVID-19. The CDR3 runs from the conserved cysteine through the conserved F or W. A D gene is named only where the DNA matches it firmly. Clone size appears in some rows only: once, few, many, or a class for an expanded clone.

clone_size: NA; d_call: NA; j_call: TRBJ2-3; v_call: TRBV20-1; cdr3_aa: CSALPFVGVTDTQYF; cdr3_nt: TGCAGTGCTCTCCCCTTCGTGGGGGTAACAGATACGCAGTATTTT
clone_size: NA; d_call: NA; j_call: TRBJ2-7; v_call: TRBV2; cdr3_aa: CASRPDRLSYEQYF; cdr3_nt: TGTGCCAGCAGACCCGACAGGCTCTCCTACGAGCAGTACTTC
clone_size: NA; d_call: TRBD1; j_call: TRBJ2-1; v_call: TRBV20-1; cdr3_aa: CSAPRTGKPTSYNEQFF; cdr3_nt: TGCAGTGCCCCAAGGACAGGCAAACCCACCTCCTACAATGAGCAGTTCTTC
clone_size: NA; d_call: NA; j_call: TRBJ2-1; v_call: TRBV11-3; cdr3_aa: CASSPRTDTYNEQFF; cdr3_nt: TGTGCCAGCAGCCCCCGGACTGACACGTACAATGAGCAGTTCTTC
clone_size: NA; d_call: TRBD1; j_call: TRBJ2-5; v_call: TRBV7-9; cdr3_aa: CASSLRGREAQYF; cdr3_nt: TGTGCCAGCAGCCTCAGGGGGAGAGAGGCCCAGTACTTC
clone_size: NA; d_call: NA; j_call: TRBJ1-1; v_call: TRBV7-9; cdr3_aa: CASSLDTGTEAFF; cdr3_nt: TGTGCCAGCAGCTTAGATACAGGGACTGAAGCTTTCTTT
clone_size: NA; d_call: TRBD2; j_call: TRBJ2-5; v_call: TRBV27; cdr3_aa: CASSLRVAGGQETQYF; cdr3_nt: TGTGCCAGCAGTCTGAGGGTAGCGGGAGGGCAGGAGACCCAGTACTTC
clone_size: NA; d_call: TRBD1; j_call: TRBJ2-5; v_call: TRBV24-1; cdr3_aa: CATSDSVTGETQYF; cdr3_nt: TGTGCCACCAGTGATTCGGTGACAGGGGAGACCCAGTACTTC
clone_size: NA; d_call: NA; j_call: TRBJ1-1; v_call: TRBV20-1; cdr3_aa: CSARDLAGRTEAFF; cdr3_nt: TGCAGTGCTAGAGATCTCGCTGGGAGGACTGAAGCTTTCTTT
clone_size: NA; d_call: TRBD1; j_call: TRBJ2-2; v_call: TRBV7-8; cdr3_aa: CASSLDRGPRGFSGELFF; cdr3_nt: TGTGCCAGCAGCTTAGACAGGGGGCCCAGGGGGTTCTCCGGGGAGCTGTTTTTT
clone_size: few; d_call: NA; j_call: TRBJ2-5; v_call: TRBV7-2; cdr3_aa: CASSGGQETQYF; cdr3_nt: TGTGCCAGCAGCGGGGGCCAAGAGACCCAGTACTTC
clone_size: NA; d_call: NA; j_call: TRBJ2-5; v_call: TRBV7-7; cdr3_aa: CASSTGVEPQETQYF; cdr3_nt: TGTGCTAGCAGCACAGGCGTAGAGCCTCAAGAGACCCAGTACTTC
clone_size: NA; d_call: TRBD1; j_call: TRBJ2-5; v_call: TRBV18; cdr3_aa: CASSTGQGQGPETQYF; cdr3_nt: TGTGCCAGCTCAACCGGTCAGGGACAGGGCCCAGAGACCCAGTACTTC
clone_size: NA; d_call: NA; j_call: TRBJ1-4; v_call: TRBV7-9; cdr3_aa: CASSLAGYEKLFF; cdr3_nt: TGTGCCAGCAGCTTAGCGGGATACGAAAAACTGTTTTTT
clone_size: NA; d_call: NA; j_call: TRBJ2-7; v_call: TRBV20-1; cdr3_aa: CSAWASGTYEQYF; cdr3_nt: TGCAGTGCTTGGGCCAGCGGGACATACGAGCAGTACTTC
clone_size: NA; d_call: NA; j_call: TRBJ1-1; v_call: TRBV7-2; cdr3_aa: CASSLVRDGTEAFF; cdr3_nt: TGTGCCAGCAGCTTAGTTCGGGATGGCACTGAAGCTTTCTTT
clone_size: few; d_call: TRBD1; j_call: TRBJ1-1; v_call: TRBV7-9; cdr3_aa: CASSLALAGGTEAFF; cdr3_nt: TGTGCCAGCAGCTTAGCCTTGGCAGGGGGCACTGAAGCTTTCTTT
clone_size: NA; d_call: TRBD1; j_call: TRBJ2-3; v_call: TRBV7-9; cdr3_aa: CASSPASGTGGSDTQYF; cdr3_nt: TGTGCCAGCAGCCCGGCGTCCGGGACAGGGGGCAGTGATACGCAGTATTTT
clone_size: NA; d_call: TRBD2; j_call: TRBJ2-1; v_call: TRBV6-1; cdr3_aa: CASIRLAGGRVEQFF; cdr3_nt: TGTGCCAGCATTCGACTAGCGGGAGGGCGGGTTGAGCAGTTCTTC
clone_size: NA; d_call: TRBD1; j_call: TRBJ1-2; v_call: TRBV6-2/TRBV6-3; cdr3_aa: CASSPTGMRGYTF; cdr3_nt: TGTGCCAGCAGTCCGACAGGGATGAGGGGCTACACCTTC
clone_size: NA; d_call: NA; j_call: TRBJ2-7; v_call: TRBV7-2; cdr3_aa: CASSRRGGSSYEQYF; cdr3_nt: TGTGCCAGCAGTCGGAGGGGAGGAAGCTCCTACGAGCAGTACTTC
clone_size: NA; d_call: NA; j_call: TRBJ2-5; v_call: TRBV20-1; cdr3_aa: CSARDQYDPFQETQYF; cdr3_nt: TGCAGTGCTAGAGATCAGTACGACCCATTCCAAGAGACCCAGTACTTC
clone_size: few; d_call: NA; j_call: TRBJ2-5; v_call: TRBV7-8; cdr3_aa: CASSLGPQETQYF; cdr3_nt: TGTGCCAGCAGCTTGGGACCACAAGAGACCCAGTACTTC
clone_size: NA; d_call: NA; j_call: TRBJ1-2; v_call: TRBV19; cdr3_aa: CASSIPGDTRYGYTF; cdr3_nt: TGTGCCAGTAGTATACCGGGGGACACCCGGTATGGCTACACCTTC
clone_size: NA; d_call: TRBD2; j_call: TRBJ2-7; v_call: TRBV20-1; cdr3_aa: CSARLAGAMYEQYF; cdr3_nt: TGCAGTGCTAGACTAGCGGGAGCTATGTACGAGCAGTACTTC
clone_size: NA; d_call: NA; j_call: TRBJ2-3; v_call: TRBV20-1; cdr3_aa: CSGGTPDTQYF; cdr3_nt: TGCAGTGGGGGGACCCCAGATACGCAGTATTTT
clone_size: NA; d_call: TRBD2; j_call: TRBJ2-2; v_call: TRBV20-1; cdr3_aa: CSARDPLAGVSTGELFF; cdr3_nt: TGCAGTGCTAGAGATCCATTGGCGGGAGTGAGCACCGGGGAGCTGTTTTTT
clone_size: few; d_call: NA; j_call: TRBJ1-2; v_call: TRBV20-1; cdr3_aa: CSARGRTTGAYGYTF; cdr3_nt: TGCAGTGCTAGAGGCCGGACAACTGGCGCCTATGGCTACACCTTC
clone_size: NA; d_call: NA; j_call: TRBJ2-2; v_call: TRBV2; cdr3_aa: CASSEGSNTGELFF; cdr3_nt: TGTGCCAGCAGTGAGGGGAGTAACACCGGGGAGCTGTTTTTT
clone_size: NA; d_call: NA; j_call: TRBJ1-1; v_call: TRBV2; cdr3_aa: CASSEATRTASEAFF; cdr3_nt: TGTGCCAGCAGTGAAGCGACTAGGACAGCCAGTGAAGCTTTCTTT
clone_size: NA; d_call: TRBD2; j_call: TRBJ2-3; v_call: TRBV19; cdr3_aa: CASSMSGRGVSLDTQYF; cdr3_nt: TGTGCCAGTAGTATGAGCGGGAGAGGGGTCTCACTAGATACGCAGTATTTT
clone_size: NA; d_call: TRBD1; j_call: TRBJ2-2; v_call: TRBV27; cdr3_aa: CASRVTGAATGELFF; cdr3_nt: TGTGCCAGCAGAGTTACAGGGGCGGCCACCGGGGAGCTGTTTTTT
clone_size: once; d_call: NA; j_call: TRBJ1-2; v_call: TRBV21-1; cdr3_aa: CASTNQTSMYLCASRRGGSRGYTF; cdr3_nt: NA
clone_size: NA; d_call: NA; j_call: TRBJ1-5; v_call: TRBV20-1; cdr3_aa: CSARVSLSQPQHF; cdr3_nt: TGCAGTGCTAGGGTCAGCCTGTCCCAGCCCCAGCATTTT
clone_size: NA; d_call: NA; j_call: TRBJ1-1; v_call: TRBV20-1; cdr3_aa: CSAKRDGNTEAFF; cdr3_nt: TGCAGTGCCAAACGGGACGGGAACACTGAAGCTTTCTTT
clone_size: NA; d_call: NA; j_call: TRBJ1-2; v_call: TRBV12-3/TRBV12-4; cdr3_aa: CASSLAIDRYLRSNYGYTF; cdr3_nt: TGTGCCAGCAGTTTAGCTATAGACAGATACCTAAGAAGCAACTATGGCTACACCTTC
clone_size: few; d_call: NA; j_call: TRBJ2-1; v_call: TRBV11-3; cdr3_aa: CASSLDAGYEQFF; cdr3_nt: TGTGCCAGCAGCCTCGACGCGGGGTATGAGCAGTTCTTC
clone_size: few; d_call: NA; j_call: TRBJ2-5; v_call: TRBV24-1; cdr3_aa: CATSDSGVETQYF; cdr3_nt: TGTGCCACCAGTGATTCAGGGGTGGAGACCCAGTACTTC
clone_size: few; d_call: NA; j_call: TRBJ1-5; v_call: TRBV19; cdr3_aa: CASTETGVYSNQPQHF; cdr3_nt: TGTGCCAGCACTGAGACCGGAGTGTATAGCAATCAGCCCCAGCATTTT
clone_size: NA; d_call: NA; j_call: TRBJ1-3; v_call: TRBV18; cdr3_aa: CASSEVAGNTIYF; cdr3_nt: TGTGCCAGCTCAGAAGTCGCAGGAAACACCATATATTTT
clone_size: NA; d_call: NA; j_call: TRBJ2-3; v_call: TRBV2; cdr3_aa: CASLERGFTDTQYF; cdr3_nt: TGTGCCAGCCTCGAACGGGGATTCACAGATACGCAGTATTTT
clone_size: NA; d_call: TRBD1; j_call: TRBJ2-7; v_call: TRBV2; cdr3_aa: CASRGTGTGDEQYF; cdr3_nt: TGTGCCAGCAGGGGTACCGGGACAGGGGACGAGCAGTACTTC
clone_size: NA; d_call: NA; j_call: TRBJ1-5; v_call: TRBV6-1; cdr3_aa: CASRQGIGRVQPQHF; cdr3_nt: TGTGCCAGCAGACAGGGAATAGGTAGGGTTCAGCCCCAGCATTTT
clone_size: NA; d_call: TRBD1; j_call: TRBJ2-7; v_call: TRBV7-2; cdr3_aa: CASSSQGGAGSYEQYF; cdr3_nt: TGTGCCAGCAGCTCGCAAGGGGGCGCTGGGTCCTACGAGCAGTACTTC
clone_size: NA; d_call: NA; j_call: TRBJ2-1; v_call: TRBV20-1; cdr3_aa: CSARRKDDRQLTYNEQFF; cdr3_nt: TGCAGTGCTAGACGGAAAGACGACAGACAGCTAACCTACAATGAGCAGTTCTTC
clone_size: NA; d_call: TRBD2; j_call: TRBJ2-5; v_call: TRBV10-2; cdr3_aa: CATETSGGETQYF; cdr3_nt: TGCGCCACCGAGACTAGCGGGGGTGAGACCCAGTACTTC
clone_size: NA; d_call: NA; j_call: TRBJ2-6; v_call: TRBV7-3; cdr3_aa: CASSRDFGANVLTF; cdr3_nt: TGTGCCAGCAGCAGAGACTTCGGGGCCAACGTCCTGACTTTC
clone_size: once; d_call: NA; j_call: TRBJ1-2; v_call: TRBV5-6; cdr3_aa: CASSQAPGYNYGYTF; cdr3_nt: TGTGCCAGCAGCCAGGCGCCAGGATATAACTATGGCTACACCTTC
clone_size: few; d_call: NA; j_call: TRBJ1-5; v_call: TRBV6-1; cdr3_aa: CASSSRGILSQPQHF; cdr3_nt: TGTGCCAGCAGTAGTAGGGGAATATTGAGTCAGCCCCAGCATTTT
clone_size: NA; d_call: TRBD1; j_call: TRBJ2-7; v_call: TRBV7-9; cdr3_aa: CASSPGQGTPYEQYF; cdr3_nt: TGTGCCAGCAGCCCCGGACAGGGAACACCCTACGAGCAGTACTTC
clone_size: NA; d_call: TRBD1; j_call: TRBJ1-6; v_call: TRBV5-4; cdr3_aa: CATQTDREGPNSPLHF; cdr3_nt: TGTGCCACCCAAACAGACAGGGAGGGTCCTAATTCACCCCTCCACTTT
clone_size: NA; d_call: TRBD2; j_call: TRBJ2-1; v_call: TRBV20-1; cdr3_aa: CSASSGSSSYNEQFF; cdr3_nt: TGCAGTGCAAGTAGCGGGTCGAGCTCCTACAATGAGCAGTTCTTC
clone_size: NA; d_call: NA; j_call: TRBJ2-3; v_call: TRBV20-1; cdr3_aa: CSAHDGPYLTDTQYF; cdr3_nt: TGCAGTGCTCACGATGGACCTTACCTCACAGATACGCAGTATTTT
clone_size: NA; d_call: NA; j_call: TRBJ2-2; v_call: TRBV7-3; cdr3_aa: CASSLTYVGPGTGELFF; cdr3_nt: TGTGCCAGCAGCTTAACATATGTGGGCCCGGGGACCGGGGAGCTGTTTTTT
clone_size: few; d_call: TRBD1; j_call: TRBJ2-2; v_call: TRBV27; cdr3_aa: CASSRTGRNTGELFF; cdr3_nt: TGTGCCAGCAGTCGGACAGGAAGGAACACCGGGGAGCTGTTTTTT
clone_size: NA; d_call: NA; j_call: TRBJ2-3; v_call: TRBV20-1; cdr3_aa: CSANLPVTDTQYF; cdr3_nt: TGCAGTGCTAACCTCCCTGTCACAGATACGCAGTATTTT
clone_size: few; d_call: TRBD1; j_call: TRBJ2-2; v_call: TRBV5-8; cdr3_aa: CASSSGQGTGELFF; cdr3_nt: TGTGCCAGCAGCTCAGGACAGGGCACCGGGGAGCTGTTTTTT